The T cell receptor (beta chain) under discussion was sequenced for a study of T cells after yellow fever vaccination. The germline V gene encodes CDR1 MGHDK and CDR2 SYGVNS. The CDR3 has 15 residues. V dropped 4 bases and J dropped 1; count of bases not matched to a gene: 6. TCRdb used MiXCR to reprocess the 5' RACE reads, holding one entry per CDR3 protein. Of hundreds of thousands of distinct CDR3 sequences in the sample, around 20% were seen once. The TCR comes from a man between 18 and 29 years old who received the YFV17D yellow fever vaccine. This chain connects TRBV25-1 to TRBJ1-1, with 7 bases matching TRBD1. Sequences were derived from PBMCs, sampled before the yellow fever booster vaccination. This CDR3 is CASSVTGTANTEAFF. The CDR3 DNA follows: TGTGCCAGCAGTGTAACCGGGACAGCGAACACTGAAGCTTTCTTT.